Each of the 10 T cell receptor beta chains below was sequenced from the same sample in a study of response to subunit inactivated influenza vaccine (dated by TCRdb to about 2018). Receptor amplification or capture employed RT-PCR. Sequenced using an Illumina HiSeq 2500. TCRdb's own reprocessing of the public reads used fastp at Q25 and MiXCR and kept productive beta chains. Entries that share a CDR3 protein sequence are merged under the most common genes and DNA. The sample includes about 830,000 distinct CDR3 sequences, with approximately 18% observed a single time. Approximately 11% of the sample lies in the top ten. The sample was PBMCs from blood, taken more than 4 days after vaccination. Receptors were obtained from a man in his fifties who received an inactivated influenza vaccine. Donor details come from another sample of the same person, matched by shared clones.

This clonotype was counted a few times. CDR3 sequence: CASSSRTGEGYTF. In DNA, the CDR3 is TGTGCCAGCAGCTCGAGGACAGGGGAAGGCTACACCTTC. This chain uses TRBV7-2 with TRBJ1-2; 9 bases fit TRBD1. The CDR3 length is 13 residues. CDR1 and CDR2 (germline): SGHTA, FQGNSA. Trimming cost V 4 bases and J 8 bases; bases outside gene matches: 5. Supplemented by reference TRBV7-2 and TRBJ1-2, the full variable domain reads GAGVSQSPSNKVTEKGKDVELRCDPISGHTALYWYRQSLGQGLEFLIYFQGNSAPDKSGLPSDRFSAERTGGSVSTLTIQRTQQEDSAVYLCASSSRTGEGYTFGSGTRLTVV.

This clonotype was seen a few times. The CDR3 is CSVEGVGSVSYEQYF. CDR3 bases: TGCAGCGTTGAAGGCGTAGGGTCAGTTTCCTACGAGCAGTACTTC. The V gene is TRBV29-1, the J gene TRBJ2-7; D gene ambiguous. CDR1 and CDR2 (germline): SQVTM, ANQGSEA. This CDR3 region has 15 residues. Trimming removed 1 base from V and 1 base from J, with 14 bases in between.

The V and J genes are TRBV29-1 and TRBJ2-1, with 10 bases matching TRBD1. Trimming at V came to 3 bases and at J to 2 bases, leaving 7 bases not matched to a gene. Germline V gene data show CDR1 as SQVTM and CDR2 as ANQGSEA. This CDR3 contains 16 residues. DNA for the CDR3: TGCAGCGTTGATCCGGGACAGGGGAATGCCTACAATGAGCAGTTCTTC. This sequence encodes CSVDPGQGNAYNEQFF.

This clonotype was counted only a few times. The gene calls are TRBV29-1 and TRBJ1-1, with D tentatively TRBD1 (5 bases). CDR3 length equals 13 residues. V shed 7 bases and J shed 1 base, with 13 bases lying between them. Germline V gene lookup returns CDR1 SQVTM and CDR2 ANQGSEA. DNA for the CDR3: TGCAGCGCCTCACACGGGACGAACACTGAAGCTTTCTTT. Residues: CSASHGTNTEAFF.

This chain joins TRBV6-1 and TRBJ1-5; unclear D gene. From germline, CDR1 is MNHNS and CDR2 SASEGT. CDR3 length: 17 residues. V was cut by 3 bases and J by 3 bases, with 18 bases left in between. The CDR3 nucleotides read TGTGCCAGCAGTGATGGTAGGAGTGGTACGGTCAATCAGCCCCAGCATTTT. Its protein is CASSDGRSGTVNQPQHF.

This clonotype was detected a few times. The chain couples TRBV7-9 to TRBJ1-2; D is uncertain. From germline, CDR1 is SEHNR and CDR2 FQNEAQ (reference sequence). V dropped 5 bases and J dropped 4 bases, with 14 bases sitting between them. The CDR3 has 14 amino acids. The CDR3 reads CASSLSDGIYGYTF. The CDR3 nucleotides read TGTGCCAGCAGCCTTTCGGACGGCATCTATGGCTACACCTTC.

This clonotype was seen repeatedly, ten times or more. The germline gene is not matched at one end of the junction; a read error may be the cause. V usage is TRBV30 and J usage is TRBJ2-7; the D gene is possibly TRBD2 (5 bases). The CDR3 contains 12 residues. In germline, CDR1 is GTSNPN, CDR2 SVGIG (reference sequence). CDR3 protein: CAWSGGSYVQYF. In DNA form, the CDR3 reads TGTGCCTGGAGTGGTGGGAGCTACGTGCAGTACTTC.

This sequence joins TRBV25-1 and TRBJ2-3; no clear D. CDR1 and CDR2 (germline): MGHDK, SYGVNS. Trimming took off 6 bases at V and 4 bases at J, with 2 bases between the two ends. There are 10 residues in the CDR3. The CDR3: CASRADTQYF. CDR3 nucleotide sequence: TGTGCCAGCAGAGCAGATACGCAGTATTTT.

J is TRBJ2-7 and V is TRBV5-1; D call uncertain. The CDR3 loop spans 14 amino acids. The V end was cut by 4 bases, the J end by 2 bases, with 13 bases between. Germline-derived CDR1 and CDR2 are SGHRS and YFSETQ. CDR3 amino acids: CASSPARVPYEQYF. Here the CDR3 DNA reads TGCGCCAGCAGCCCCGCTCGGGTCCCCTACGAGCAGTACTTC.

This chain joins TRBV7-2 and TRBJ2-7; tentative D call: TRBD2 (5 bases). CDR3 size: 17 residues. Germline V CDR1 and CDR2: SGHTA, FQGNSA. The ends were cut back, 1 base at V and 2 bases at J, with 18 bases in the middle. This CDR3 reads CASSLGTRAGTTYEQYF. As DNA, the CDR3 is TGTGCCAGCAGCTTAGGGACGCGGGCAGGAACCACCTACGAGCAGTACTTC. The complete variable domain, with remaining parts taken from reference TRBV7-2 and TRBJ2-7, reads GAGVSQSPSNKVTEKGKDVELRCDPISGHTALYWYRQSLGQGLEFLIYFQGNSAPDKSGLPSDRFSAERTGGSVSTLTIQRTQQEDSAVYLCASSLGTRAGTTYEQYFGPGTRLTVT.